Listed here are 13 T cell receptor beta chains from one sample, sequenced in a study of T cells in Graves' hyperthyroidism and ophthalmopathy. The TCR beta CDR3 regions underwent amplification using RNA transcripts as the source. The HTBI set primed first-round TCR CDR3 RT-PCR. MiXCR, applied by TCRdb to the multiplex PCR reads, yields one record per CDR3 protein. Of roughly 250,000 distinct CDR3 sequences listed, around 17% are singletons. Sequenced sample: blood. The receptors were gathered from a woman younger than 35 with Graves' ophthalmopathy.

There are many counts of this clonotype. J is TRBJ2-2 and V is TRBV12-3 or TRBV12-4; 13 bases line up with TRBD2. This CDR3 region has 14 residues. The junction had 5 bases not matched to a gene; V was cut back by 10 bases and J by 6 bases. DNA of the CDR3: TGTGCCACAACTAGCGGGAGGGCCCCCGGGGAGCTGTTTTTT. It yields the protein CATTSGRAPGELFF.

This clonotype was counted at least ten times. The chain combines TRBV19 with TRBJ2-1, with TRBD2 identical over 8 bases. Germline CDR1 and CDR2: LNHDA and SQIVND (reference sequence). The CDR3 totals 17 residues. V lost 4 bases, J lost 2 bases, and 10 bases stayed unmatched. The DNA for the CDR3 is TGTGCCAGTAGTAGCCAACCGGGACTAGGCCCCTACAATGAGCAGTTCTTC. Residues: CASSSQPGLGPYNEQFF.

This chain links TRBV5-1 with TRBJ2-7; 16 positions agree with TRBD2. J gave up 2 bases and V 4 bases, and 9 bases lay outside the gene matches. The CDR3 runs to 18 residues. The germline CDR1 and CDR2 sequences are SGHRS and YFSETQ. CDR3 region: CASSGATGTSGRAYEQYF. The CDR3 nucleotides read TGCGCCAGCAGCGGAGCAACCGGGACTAGCGGGAGGGCCTACGAGCAGTACTTC.

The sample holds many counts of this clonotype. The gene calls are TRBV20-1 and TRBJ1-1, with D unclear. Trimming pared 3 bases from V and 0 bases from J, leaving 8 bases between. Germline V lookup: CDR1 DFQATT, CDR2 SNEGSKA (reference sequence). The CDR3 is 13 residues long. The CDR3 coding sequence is TGCAGTGCTAGCCCCGTCCTGAACACTGAAGCTTTCTTT. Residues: CSASPVLNTEAFF.

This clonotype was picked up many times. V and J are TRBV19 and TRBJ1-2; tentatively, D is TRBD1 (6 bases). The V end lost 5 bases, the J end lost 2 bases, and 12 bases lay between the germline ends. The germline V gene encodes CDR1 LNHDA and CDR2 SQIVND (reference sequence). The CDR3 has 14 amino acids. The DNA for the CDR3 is TGTGCCAGTAGTCCGGGACACAAGAACTATGGCTACACCTTC. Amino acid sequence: CASSPGHKNYGYTF.

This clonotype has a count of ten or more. DNA for the CDR3: TGTGCCAGCAGTCGCTATGGCTACACCTTC. This sequence encodes CASSRYGYTF. The rearrangement joins TRBV6-4 to TRBJ1-2; no clear D gene. Trimming pared 5 bases from V and 4 bases from J, leaving 2 bases between. CDR1 and CDR2 from the germline V gene are MRHNA and SNTAGT. This CDR3 contains 10 residues.

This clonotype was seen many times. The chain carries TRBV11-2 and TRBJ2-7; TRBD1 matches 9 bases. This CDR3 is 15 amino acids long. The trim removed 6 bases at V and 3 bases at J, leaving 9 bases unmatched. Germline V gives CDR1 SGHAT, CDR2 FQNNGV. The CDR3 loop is CASSPAGTGHYEQYF. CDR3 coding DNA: TGTGCCAGCAGTCCAGCCGGGACAGGGCACTACGAGCAGTACTTC.

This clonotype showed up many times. DNA for the CDR3: TGCGCCAGCAGCTTGGCAGGCGGGAGACAGGGGGCATCTGATACGCAGTATTTT. Encoded protein: CASSLAGGRQGASDTQYF. The chain employs TRBV5-1 and TRBJ2-3; TRBD1 aligns across 10 bases. After removal of 0 bases from V and 6 bases from J, the junction contained 13 bases not matched to a gene. Per the germline V gene, CDR1 is SGHRS and CDR2 is YFSETQ. The CDR3 contains 18 residues.

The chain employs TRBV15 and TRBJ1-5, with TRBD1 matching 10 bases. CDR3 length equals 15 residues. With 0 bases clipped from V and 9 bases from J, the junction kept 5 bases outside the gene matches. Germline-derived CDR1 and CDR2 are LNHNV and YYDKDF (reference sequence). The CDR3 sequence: CATSRDRTGGRPQHF. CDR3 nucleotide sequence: TGTGCCACCAGCAGAGATAGGACAGGGGGTAGGCCCCAGCATTTT.

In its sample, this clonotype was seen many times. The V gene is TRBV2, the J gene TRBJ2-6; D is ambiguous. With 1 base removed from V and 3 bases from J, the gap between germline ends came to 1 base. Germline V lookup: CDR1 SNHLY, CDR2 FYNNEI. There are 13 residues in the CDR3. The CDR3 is CASSEVGANVLTF. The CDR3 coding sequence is TGTGCCAGCAGTGAAGTTGGGGCCAACGTCCTGACTTTC.

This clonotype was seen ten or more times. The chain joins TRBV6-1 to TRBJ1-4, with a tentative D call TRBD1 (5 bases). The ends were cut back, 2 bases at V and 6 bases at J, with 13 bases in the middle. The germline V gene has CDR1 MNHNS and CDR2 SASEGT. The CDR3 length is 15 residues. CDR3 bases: TGTGCCAGCAGTGAAACCGGGGGAGGTTATGAAAAACTGTTTTTT. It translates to CASSETGGGYEKLFF.

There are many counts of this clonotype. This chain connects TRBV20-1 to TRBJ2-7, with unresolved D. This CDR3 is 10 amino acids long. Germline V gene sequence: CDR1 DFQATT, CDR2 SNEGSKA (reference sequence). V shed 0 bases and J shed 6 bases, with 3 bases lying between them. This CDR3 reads CSARDGEQYF. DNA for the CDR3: TGCAGTGCTAGAGACGGCGAGCAGTACTTC.

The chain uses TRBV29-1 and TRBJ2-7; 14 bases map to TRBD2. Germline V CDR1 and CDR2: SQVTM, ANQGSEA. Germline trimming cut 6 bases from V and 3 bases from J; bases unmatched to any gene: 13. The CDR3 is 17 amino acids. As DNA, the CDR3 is TGCAGCGTCTCCTACCCCGGGACTAGCGGGGGCCACTACGAGCAGTACTTC. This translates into CSVSYPGTSGGHYEQYF.